The 5 T cell receptor beta chains below were found in one sample sequenced in a study of cytomegalovirus exposure and HLA in healthy donors. Data came from immunoSEQ multiplex PCR; TCRdb stores just in-frame clones and leaves some out. This sample has around 150,000 clones, with 88% found just once. Input material: PBMCs. The receptors stem from a young woman in good health and CMV-seropositive.

The genes are TRBV30 and TRBJ1-1; the D is unclear. The CDR3 extends over 13 amino acids. Trimming pared 5 bases from V and 1 base from J, leaving 11 bases between. Germline CDR1 is GTSNPN and CDR2 is SVGIG (reference sequence). This CDR3 is CAWDVGGNTEAFF. Written as DNA, the CDR3 is TGTGCCTGGGACGTTGGCGGGAACACTGAAGCTTTCTTT.

This clone was seen just once. The chain uses TRBV28 and TRBJ2-7, with 7 bases lining up with TRBD2. CDR1 and CDR2 from the germline V gene are MDHEN and SYDVKM. V was clipped by 3 bases and J by 7 bases; unmatched bases: 9. This CDR3 has 14 amino acids. The CDR3, as DNA: TGTGCCAGCAGTTTCGCTTTCAAGCGGGGAGAGCAGTACTTC. It yields the protein CASSFAFKRGEQYF.

This chain uses TRBV7-6 with TRBJ2-3; D is possibly TRBD2 (6 bases). Per the germline V gene, CDR1 is SGHVS and CDR2 is FNYEAQ. This CDR3 is 15 amino acids long. V was pared by 6 bases and J by 1 base, with 14 bases between. The CDR3 loop reads CASSSMSGGTDTQYF. CDR3 DNA sequence: TGTGCCAGCAGTTCAATGTCGGGGGGCACAGATACGCAGTATTTT.

This clone was observed a handful of times. This chain joins TRBV5-6 and TRBJ1-2; 12 bases align to TRBD1. In germline, CDR1 is SGHDT, CDR2 YYEEEE. V was clipped by 1 base and J by 5 bases; unmatched bases: 9. This CDR3 has 17 residues. In DNA form, the CDR3 reads TGTGCCAGCAGCTTGTGGGGACAGGGGGCGATGAAGTATGGCTACACCTTC. Its protein product is CASSLWGQGAMKYGYTF.

This chain connects TRBV27 to TRBJ1-2, with 9 bases aligning to TRBD1. The V gene's germline CDR1 is MNHEY and CDR2 SMNVEV (reference sequence). Trimming removed 4 bases from V and 3 bases from J; junction bases left unmatched: 6. The CDR3 totals 15 residues. This chain's CDR3 is CASSSTGGKHYGYTF. In DNA, the CDR3 is TGTGCCAGCAGTTCGACAGGGGGTAAGCACTATGGCTACACCTTC.